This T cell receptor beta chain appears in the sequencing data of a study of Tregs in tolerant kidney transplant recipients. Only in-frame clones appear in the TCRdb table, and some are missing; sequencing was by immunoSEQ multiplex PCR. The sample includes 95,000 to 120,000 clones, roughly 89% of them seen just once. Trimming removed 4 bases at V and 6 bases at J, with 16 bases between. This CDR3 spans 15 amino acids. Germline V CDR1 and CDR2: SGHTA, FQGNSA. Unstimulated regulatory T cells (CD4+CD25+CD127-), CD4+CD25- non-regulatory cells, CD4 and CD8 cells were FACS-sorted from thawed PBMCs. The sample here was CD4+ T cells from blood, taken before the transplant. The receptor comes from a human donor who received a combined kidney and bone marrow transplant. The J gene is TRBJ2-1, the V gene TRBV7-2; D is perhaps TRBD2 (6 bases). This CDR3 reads CASSSEPLARNEQFF. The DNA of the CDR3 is TGTGCCAGCAGCTCAGAACCGCTAGCGCGCAATGAGCAGTTCTTC.